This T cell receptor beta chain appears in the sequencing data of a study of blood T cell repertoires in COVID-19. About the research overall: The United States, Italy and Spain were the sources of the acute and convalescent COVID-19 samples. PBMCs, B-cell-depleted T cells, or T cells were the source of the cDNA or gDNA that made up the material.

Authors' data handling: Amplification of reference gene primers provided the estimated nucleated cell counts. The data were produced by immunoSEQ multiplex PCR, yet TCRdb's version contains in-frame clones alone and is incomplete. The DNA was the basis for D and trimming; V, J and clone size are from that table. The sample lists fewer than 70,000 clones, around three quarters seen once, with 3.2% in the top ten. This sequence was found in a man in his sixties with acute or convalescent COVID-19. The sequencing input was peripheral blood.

CDR3 sequence (DNA): TGTGCCACCAGTGACCCCACAGGGGGAGCCTTTGGCTCCTACAATGAGCAGTTCTTC. Protein product: CATSDPTGGAFGSYNEQFF. The rearrangement uses TRBV24-1 and TRBJ2-1; TRBD1 matches at 8 bases. V was clipped by 4 bases and J by 0 bases; unmatched bases: 13. CDR1 is KGHDR and CDR2 is SFDVKD in the germline V gene. CDR3 size: 19 residues.